Following are 16 T cell receptor beta chains from one sample sequenced in a study of blood T cell repertoires in COVID-19 (TCRdb year 2020). Library preparation employed the immunoSEQ multiplex PCR assay. TCRdb provides this immuneACCESS table in a form limited to in-frame rearrangements. Some clones are lacking; in checked studies, under half of them reflect an unresolved V gene, and why the rest are absent is not known. Across this sample there are about 250,000 clones, with roughly 84% seen only once. The leading ten clones occupy around 4.4% of the sample. Sequences were obtained from peripheral blood. The receptor set was obtained from a man aged 50-60 years with active or convalescent COVID-19.

The genes are TRBV7-3 and TRBJ2-1; 8 bases match TRBD2. J lost 4 bases, V lost 2 bases, and 4 bases had no gene match. CDR3 length: 15 amino acids. Germline CDR1 reads SGHTA; CDR2 reads FQGTGA. The CDR3 DNA reads TGTGCCAGCAGCTTACTTAGCGGGGTTTACAATGAGCAGTTCTTC. It yields the protein CASSLLSGVYNEQFF.

The chain employs TRBV19 and TRBJ2-7, with a possible D match to TRBD1 (6 bases). V was pared by 2 bases and J by 0 bases, with 14 bases between. CDR1 and CDR2 from the germline V gene are LNHDA and SQIVND (reference sequence). The CDR3 is 16 residues long. The CDR3 sequence is CASSISPGAFSYEQYF. The CDR3, as DNA: TGTGCCAGTAGTATATCACCAGGGGCCTTCTCCTACGAGCAGTACTTC.

The CDR3: CSVEEGANTEAFF. The DNA of the CDR3 is TGCAGCGTTGAAGAGGGGGCGAACACTGAAGCTTTCTTT. The chain carries TRBV29-1 and TRBJ1-1, with TRBD1 as a possible D gene (6 bases). Trimming took 0 bases from V and 1 from J, leaving 6 bases between them. The CDR3 sequence is 13 residues long. Germline CDR1 SQVTM, CDR2 ANQGSEA.

There are a few counts of this clone. V gene TRBV7-7 combines with J gene TRBJ2-7; TRBD1 matches 7 bases. The trim removed 5 bases at V and 1 base at J, leaving 2 bases unmatched. Germline V gene data show CDR1 as SSHAT and CDR2 as FNYEAQ (reference sequence). The CDR3 contains 13 residues. DNA of the CDR3: TGTGCCAGCAGCCCGGGACAGTCCTACGAGCAGTACTTC. Encoded protein: CASSPGQSYEQYF.

This chain connects TRBV6-1 to TRBJ1-4; TRBD1 might be the D (6 bases). Germline loops: CDR1 MNHNS, CDR2 SASEGT. The germline V and J ends were trimmed by 3 bases and 5 bases, with 13 bases remaining between them. The CDR3 runs to 15 residues. The CDR3 DNA follows: TGTGCCAGCAGTGATGCCGGGACAAGAAATGAAAAACTGTTTTTT. As protein: CASSDAGTRNEKLFF.

This clone was detected once. V and J are TRBV18 and TRBJ1-4; maybe TRBD1 (6 bases). Germline V gene data show CDR1 as KGHSH and CDR2 as LQKENI. Trimming left V 3 bases short and J 0 bases short, with 11 bases between. The CDR3 extends over 16 amino acids. CDR3 residues: CASSPRQVSTNEKLFF. The CDR3 DNA reads as TGTGCCAGCTCACCCAGACAGGTTTCAACTAATGAAAAACTGTTTTTT.

This rearrangement joins TRBV19 to TRBJ2-5; 10 bases map to TRBD2. CDR1 is LNHDA and CDR2 is SQIVND in the germline V gene (reference sequence). The V segment lost 2 bases and the J segment 2 bases; nucleotides outside the gene matches: 5. This CDR3 is 16 amino acids long. The DNA of the CDR3 is TGTGCCAGTAGTATATCTCTAGCGGGGGAGCAAGAGACCCAGTACTTC. Translating gives CASSISLAGEQETQYF.

V usage is TRBV4-3 and J usage is TRBJ2-5; 9 bases fit TRBD1. V shed 0 bases, J shed 5 bases, and the junction held 7 bases outside the gene matches. CDR3 size: 16 residues. Germline V gene data show CDR1 as LGHNA and CDR2 as YSLEER. In nucleotides, the CDR3 is TGCGCCAGCAGCCAAGATTGGGACAGGGTAGGGGAGACCCAGTACTTC. Translating gives CASSQDWDRVGETQYF.

The chain combines TRBV7-9 with TRBJ2-3; 8 positions agree with TRBD2. Germline lookup yields CDR1 SEHNR and CDR2 FQNEAQ (reference sequence). There are 15 residues in the CDR3. Trimming took 5 bases from V and 3 from J; bases not matched to a gene: 7. CDR3 nucleotides: TGTGCCAGCAGCCCCCGGGGGGGCGGTACAGATACGCAGTATTTT. It encodes CASSPRGGGTDTQYF.

This clone was recorded a few times. The rearrangement joins TRBV7-3 to TRBJ2-1; 8 positions agree with TRBD2. This CDR3 region has 16 residues. With 4 bases clipped from V and 2 bases from J, the junction kept 7 bases outside the gene matches. Germline-derived CDR1 and CDR2 are SGHTA and FQGTGA. Here the CDR3 reads CASSSTGSGTYNEQFF. The CDR3 nucleotides are TGTGCCAGCAGCTCCACAGGTAGCGGGACCTACAATGAGCAGTTCTTC.

The genes are TRBV29-1 and TRBJ2-7; tentative D call: TRBD2 (5 bases). With 1 base removed from V and 4 bases from J, the gap between germline ends came to 8 bases. The CDR3 consists of 12 residues. Germline V CDR1 and CDR2: SQVTM, ANQGSEA. For the CDR3, the DNA is TGCAGCGTTGAAGCCGGGAATTACGAGCAGTACTTC. Translation gives CSVEAGNYEQYF.

Only one count was recorded for this clone. This chain connects TRBV5-4 to TRBJ1-2; D call uncertain. This CDR3 has 13 amino acids. The V end lost 0 bases, the J end lost 8 bases, and 11 bases lay between the germline ends. In germline, CDR1 is SGHNT, CDR2 YYREEE (reference sequence). The CDR3 reads CASSLASRGGYTF. The CDR3 region has the DNA TGTGCCAGCAGCTTGGCCAGCCGCGGAGGCTACACCTTC.

The J gene is TRBJ1-6, the V gene TRBV6-5; D is perhaps TRBD1 (6 bases). This CDR3 region has 14 residues. V was trimmed by 2 bases and J by 10 bases, leaving 12 bases between them. CDR1 and CDR2 (germline): MNHEY, SVGAGI. For the CDR3, the DNA is TGTGCCAGCAGTTACAGGACAGCGTCCTCACCCCTCCACTTT. As protein: CASSYRTASSPLHF.

The chain links TRBV9 to TRBJ1-2; D gene uncertain. Germline V gene sequence: CDR1 SGDLS, CDR2 YYNGEE. The CDR3 runs to 11 residues. V was cut by 3 bases and J by 8 bases, with 8 bases left in between. CDR3 residues: CASSGTDGYTF. CDR3 DNA: TGTGCCAGCAGCGGAACAGACGGCTACACCTTC.

The gene calls are TRBV9 and TRBJ2-3; perhaps TRBD2 as D (6 bases). The germline V gene encodes CDR1 SGDLS and CDR2 YYNGEE. V lost 0 bases to trimming and J lost 5 bases, with 13 bases between them. The CDR3 is made up of 15 amino acids. CDR3 coding DNA: TGTGCCAGCAGCGTAGCTACGGCGGGGATAGATACGCAGTATTTT. Encoded protein: CASSVATAGIDTQYF.

This chain joins TRBV7-8 and TRBJ1-6; 7 nucleotides line up with TRBD1. There are 14 residues in the CDR3. CDR1 and CDR2 from the germline V gene are SGHVS and FQNEAQ. V shed 5 bases, J shed 10 bases, and the junction held 8 bases outside the gene matches. The CDR3 loop is CASSNRDSESPLHF. DNA of the CDR3: TGTGCCAGCAGCAACCGGGACAGCGAGTCACCCCTCCACTTT.